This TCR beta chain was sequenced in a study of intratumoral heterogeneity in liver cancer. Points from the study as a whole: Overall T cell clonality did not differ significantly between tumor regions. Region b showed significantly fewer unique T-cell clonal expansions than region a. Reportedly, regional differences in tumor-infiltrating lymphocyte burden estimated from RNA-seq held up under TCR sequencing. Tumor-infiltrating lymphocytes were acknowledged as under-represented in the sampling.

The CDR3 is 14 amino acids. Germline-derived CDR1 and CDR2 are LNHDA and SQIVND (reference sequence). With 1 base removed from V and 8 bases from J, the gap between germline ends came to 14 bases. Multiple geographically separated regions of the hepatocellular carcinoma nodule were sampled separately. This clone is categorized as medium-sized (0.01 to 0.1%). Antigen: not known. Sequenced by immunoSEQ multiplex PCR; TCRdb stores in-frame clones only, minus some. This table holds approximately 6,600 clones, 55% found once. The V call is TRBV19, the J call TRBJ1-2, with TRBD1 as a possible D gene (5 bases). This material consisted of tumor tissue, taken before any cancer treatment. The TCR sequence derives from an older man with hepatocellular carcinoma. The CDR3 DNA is TGTGCCAGTAGTATAGGTGGCAGGGTACGAGGCTACACCTTC. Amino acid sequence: CASSIGGRVRGYTF.